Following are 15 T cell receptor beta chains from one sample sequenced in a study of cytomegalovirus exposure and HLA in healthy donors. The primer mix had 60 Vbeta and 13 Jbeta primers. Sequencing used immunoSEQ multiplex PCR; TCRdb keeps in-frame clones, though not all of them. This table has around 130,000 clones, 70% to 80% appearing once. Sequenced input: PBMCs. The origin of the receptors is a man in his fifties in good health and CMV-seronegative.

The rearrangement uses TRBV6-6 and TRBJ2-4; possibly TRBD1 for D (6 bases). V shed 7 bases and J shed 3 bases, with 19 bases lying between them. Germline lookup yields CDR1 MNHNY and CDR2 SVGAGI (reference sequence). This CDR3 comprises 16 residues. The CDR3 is CASIFNPQGVKNIQYF. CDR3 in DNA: TGTGCCAGCATCTTCAACCCACAGGGCGTCAAAAACATTCAGTACTTC.

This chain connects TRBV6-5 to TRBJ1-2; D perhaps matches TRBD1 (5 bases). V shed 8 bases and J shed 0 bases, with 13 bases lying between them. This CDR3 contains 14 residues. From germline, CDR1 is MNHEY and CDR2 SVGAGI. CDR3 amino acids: CASGAKPTNYGYTF. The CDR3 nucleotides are TGTGCCAGCGGGGCCAAGCCGACTAACTATGGCTACACCTTC.

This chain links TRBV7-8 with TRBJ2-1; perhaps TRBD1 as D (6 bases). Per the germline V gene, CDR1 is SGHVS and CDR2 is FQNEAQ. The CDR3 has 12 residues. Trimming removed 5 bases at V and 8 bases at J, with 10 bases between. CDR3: CASSRDTDEQFF. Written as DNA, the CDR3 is TGTGCCAGCAGCCGGGACACCGATGAGCAGTTCTTC.

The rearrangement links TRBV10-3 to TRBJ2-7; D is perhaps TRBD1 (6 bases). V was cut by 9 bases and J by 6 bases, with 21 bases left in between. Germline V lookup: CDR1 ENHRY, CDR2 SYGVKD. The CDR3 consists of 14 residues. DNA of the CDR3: TGTGCCATTAAGGGGGAAGAGGTCGGTGGCGAGCAGTACTTC. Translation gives CAIKGEEVGGEQYF.

The CDR3 DNA sequence: TGTGCCAGCAGTGCCTCAGGGTTCGAGCAGTACTTC. This sequence encodes CASSASGFEQYF. V gene TRBV6-6 combines with J gene TRBJ2-7; weak D call: TRBD1 (5 bases). The CDR3 spans 12 residues. Per the germline V gene, CDR1 is MNHNY and CDR2 is SVGAGI (reference sequence). V was shortened by 5 bases and J by 6 bases, with 11 bases between the two germline ends.

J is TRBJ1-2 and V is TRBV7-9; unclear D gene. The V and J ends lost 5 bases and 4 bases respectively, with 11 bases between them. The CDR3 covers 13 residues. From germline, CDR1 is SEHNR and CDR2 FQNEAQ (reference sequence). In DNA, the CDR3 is TGTGCCAGCAGCCCTATTTTTGGCTATGGCTACACCTTC. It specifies CASSPIFGYGYTF.

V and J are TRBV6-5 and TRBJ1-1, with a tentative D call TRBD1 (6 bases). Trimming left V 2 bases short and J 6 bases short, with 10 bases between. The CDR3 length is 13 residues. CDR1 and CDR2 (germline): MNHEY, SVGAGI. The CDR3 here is CASSYGGVAEAFF. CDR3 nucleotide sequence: TGTGCCAGCAGTTACGGGGGCGTCGCTGAAGCTTTCTTT.

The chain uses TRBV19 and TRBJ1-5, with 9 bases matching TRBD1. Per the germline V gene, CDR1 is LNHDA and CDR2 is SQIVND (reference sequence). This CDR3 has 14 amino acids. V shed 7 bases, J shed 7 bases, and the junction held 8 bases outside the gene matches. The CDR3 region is CASNINRGLQPQHF. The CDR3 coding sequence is TGTGCCAGTAACATTAACAGGGGGCTACAGCCCCAGCATTTT. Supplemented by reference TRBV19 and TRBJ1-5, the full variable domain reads DGGITQSPKYLFRKEGQNVTLSCEQNLNHDAMYWYRQDPGQGLRLIYYSQIVNDFQKGDIAEGYSVSREKKESFPLTVTSAQKNPTAFYLCASNINRGLQPQHFGDGTRLSIL.

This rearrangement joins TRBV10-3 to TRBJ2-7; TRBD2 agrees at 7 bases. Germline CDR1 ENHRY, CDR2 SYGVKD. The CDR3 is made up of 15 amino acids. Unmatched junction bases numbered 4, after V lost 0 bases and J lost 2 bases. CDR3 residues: CAISESERGPYEQYF. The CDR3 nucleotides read TGTGCCATCAGTGAGTCGGAGCGGGGACCCTACGAGCAGTACTTC.

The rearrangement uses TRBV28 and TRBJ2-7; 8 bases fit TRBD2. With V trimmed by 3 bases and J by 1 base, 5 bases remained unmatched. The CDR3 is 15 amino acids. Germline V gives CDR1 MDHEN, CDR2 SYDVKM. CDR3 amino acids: CASSFPSGSSYEQYF. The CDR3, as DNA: TGTGCCAGCAGTTTTCCTAGCGGGTCATCCTACGAGCAGTACTTC. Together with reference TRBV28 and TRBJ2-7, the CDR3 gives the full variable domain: DVKVTQSSRYLVKRTGEKVFLECVQDMDHENMFWYRQDPGLGLRLIYFSYDVKMKEKGDIPEGYSVSREKKERFSLILESASTNQTSMYLCASSFPSGSSYEQYFGPGTRLTVT.

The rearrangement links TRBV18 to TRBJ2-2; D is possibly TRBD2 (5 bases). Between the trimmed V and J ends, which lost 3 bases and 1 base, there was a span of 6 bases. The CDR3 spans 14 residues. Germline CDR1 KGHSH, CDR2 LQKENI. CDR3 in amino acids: CASSPGGNTGELFF. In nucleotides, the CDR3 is TGTGCCAGCTCACCCGGAGGGAACACCGGGGAGCTGTTTTTT. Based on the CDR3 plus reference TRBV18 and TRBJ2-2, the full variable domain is NAGVMQNPRHLVRRRGQEARLRCSPMKGHSHVYWYRQLPEEGLKFMVYLQKENIIDESGMPKERFSAEFPKEGPSILRIQQVVRGDSAAYFCASSPGGNTGELFFGEGSRLTVL.

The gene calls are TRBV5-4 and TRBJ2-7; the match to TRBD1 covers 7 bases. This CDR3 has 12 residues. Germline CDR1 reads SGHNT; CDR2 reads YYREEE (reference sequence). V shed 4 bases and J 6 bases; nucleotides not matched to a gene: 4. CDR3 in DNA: TGTGCCAGCAGCCGGACAGGTTCCGAGCAGTACTTC. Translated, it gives CASSRTGSEQYF.

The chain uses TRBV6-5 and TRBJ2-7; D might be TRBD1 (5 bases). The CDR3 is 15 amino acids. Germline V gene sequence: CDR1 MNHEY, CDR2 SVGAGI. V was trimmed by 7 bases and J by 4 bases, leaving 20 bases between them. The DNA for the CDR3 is TGTGCCAGCAACCAACGAGACCAGGGTAGGTACGAGCAGTACTTC. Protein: CASNQRDQGRYEQYF.

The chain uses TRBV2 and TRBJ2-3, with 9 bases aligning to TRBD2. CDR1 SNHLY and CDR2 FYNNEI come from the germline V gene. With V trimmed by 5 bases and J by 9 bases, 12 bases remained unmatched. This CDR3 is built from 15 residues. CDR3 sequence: CASSYGGRAEETQYF. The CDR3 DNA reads TGTGCCAGCAGTTATGGCGGGAGGGCCGAGGAAACGCAGTATTTT. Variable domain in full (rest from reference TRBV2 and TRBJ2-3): EPEVTQTPSHQVTQMGQEVILRCVPISNHLYFYWYRQILGQKVEFLVSFYNNEISEKSEIFDDQFSVERPDGSNFTLKIRSTKLEDSAMYFCASSYGGRAEETQYFGPGTRLTVL.

CDR3 loop: CASSLDRANTGELFF. The CDR3 coding sequence is TGTGCCAGCAGCTTAGACAGGGCGAACACCGGGGAGCTGTTTTTT. This sequence joins TRBV7-3 and TRBJ2-2; 7 bases are shared with TRBD1. CDR1 SGHTA and CDR2 FQGTGA come from the germline V gene. The CDR3 sequence is 15 residues long. Germline trimming cut 2 bases from V and 0 bases from J; bases unmatched to any gene: 0.